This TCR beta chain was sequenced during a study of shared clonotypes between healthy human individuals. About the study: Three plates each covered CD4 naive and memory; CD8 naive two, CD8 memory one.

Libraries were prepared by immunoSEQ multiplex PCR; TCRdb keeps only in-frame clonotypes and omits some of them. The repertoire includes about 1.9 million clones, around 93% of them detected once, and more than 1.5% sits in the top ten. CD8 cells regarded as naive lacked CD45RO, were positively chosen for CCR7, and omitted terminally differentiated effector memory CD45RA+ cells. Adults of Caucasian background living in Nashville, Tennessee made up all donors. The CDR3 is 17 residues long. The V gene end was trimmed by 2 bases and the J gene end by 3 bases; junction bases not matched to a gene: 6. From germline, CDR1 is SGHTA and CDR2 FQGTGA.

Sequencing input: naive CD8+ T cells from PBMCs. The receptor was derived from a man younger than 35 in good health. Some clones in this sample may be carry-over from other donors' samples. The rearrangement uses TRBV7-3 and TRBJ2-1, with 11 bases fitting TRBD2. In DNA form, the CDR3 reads TGTGCCAGCAGCTTACTGGGACTAGCGGATGACTACAATGAGCAGTTCTTC. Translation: CASSLLGLADDYNEQFF.